The next 6 T cell receptor beta chains were all read from a single sample in a study of technical replicates of blood from four donors. TCRdb's copy holds only in-frame clones and misses some; the assay was immunoSEQ multiplex PCR. The sample shows more than 65,000 clones, 95% to 98% of them seen only once. The sequencing input was T cells isolated from PBMCs. The receptor source for this set is a human donor in good health.

The chain joins TRBV19 to TRBJ1-1; 7 bases align to TRBD1. This CDR3 spans 16 amino acids. Germline V CDR1 and CDR2: LNHDA, SQIVND (reference sequence). The ends lost 1 base at V and 1 base at J; junction bases unmatched: 6. As DNA, the CDR3 is TGTGCCAGTAGTATAGGGCCACACAGGGGGAACACTGAAGCTTTCTTT. This gives the protein CASSIGPHRGNTEAFF.

The chain combines TRBV11-2 with TRBJ2-7, with a tentative D call TRBD2 (6 bases). The CDR3 runs to 13 residues. Trimming took off 0 bases at V and 5 bases at J, with 8 bases between the two ends. In germline, CDR1 is SGHAT, CDR2 FQNNGV. This CDR3 is CASSLDLANEQYF. CDR3 nucleotides: TGTGCCAGCAGCTTAGATCTAGCGAACGAGCAGTACTTC. Complete variable domain (other parts from reference TRBV11-2 and TRBJ2-7): EAGVAQSPRYKIIEKRQSVAFWCNPISGHATLYWYQQILGQGPKLLIQFQNNGVVDDSQLPKDRFSAERLKGVDSTLKIQPAKLEDSAVYLCASSLDLANEQYFGPGTRLTVT.

This sequence joins TRBV27 and TRBJ2-7, with 10 bases fitting TRBD1. Germline V gives CDR1 MNHEY, CDR2 SMNVEV (reference sequence). CDR3 size: 15 residues. Losses at the gene ends were 3 bases for V and 5 bases for J; bases not matched to a gene: 7. CDR3 residues: CASSLYRDRGHEQYF. The CDR3 region has the DNA TGTGCCAGCAGTTTGTATAGGGACAGGGGACACGAGCAGTACTTC.

J is TRBJ1-5 and V is TRBV6-5; D gene uncertain. CDR1 MNHEY and CDR2 SVGAGI come from the germline V gene. The CDR3 spans 13 residues. V was pared by 5 bases and J by 4 bases, with 9 bases between. CDR3 amino acids: CASSGALNQPQHF. Here the CDR3 DNA reads TGTGCCAGCAGTGGAGCCTTAAATCAGCCCCAGCATTTT.

The V gene is TRBV9, the J gene TRBJ1-2, with 8 bases matching TRBD1. Germline assignment: CDR1 SGDLS and CDR2 YYNGEE. The ends lost 4 bases at V and 2 bases at J; junction bases unmatched: 7. This CDR3 contains 15 residues. This CDR3 reads CASSTGDRLNYGYTF. The DNA for the CDR3 is TGTGCCAGCAGCACCGGGGACAGGCTGAACTATGGCTACACCTTC. Variable domain in full (rest from reference TRBV9 and TRBJ1-2): DSGVTQTPKHLITATGQRVTLRCSPRSGDLSVYWYQQSLDQGLQFLIQYYNGEERAKGNILERFSAQQFPDLHSELNLSSLELGDSALYFCASSTGDRLNYGYTFGSGTRLTVV.

This chain connects TRBV12-5 to TRBJ2-5; 12 nucleotides align to TRBD1. V lost 2 bases, J lost 5 bases, and 9 bases stayed unmatched. Germline assignment: CDR1 LGHNT and CDR2 FRNRAP. The CDR3 has 17 residues. In nucleotides, the CDR3 is TGTGCTAGTGGTTTGAAGGGACAGGGGGCCCTAGGGGAGACCCAGTACTTC. It is translated as CASGLKGQGALGETQYF.